A single sample gave rise to the 8 T cell receptor beta chains below, sequenced in a study of blood T cell repertoires in COVID-19. The table came from immunoSEQ multiplex PCR; TCRdb's copy has only in-frame clones and leaves some out. Of approximately 330,000 clones listed, approximately 87% are singletons. Sequenced material: peripheral blood. The receptors were gathered from a woman in her forties or fifties with active or convalescent COVID-19.

V usage is TRBV5-4 and J usage is TRBJ1-1, with TRBD1 identical over 7 bases. CDR3 size: 15 residues. Germline CDR1 and CDR2: SGHNT and YYREEE (reference sequence). V lost 0 bases to trimming and J lost 4 bases; unmatched junction nucleotides: 6. CDR3 loop: CASSLELSGGTEAFF. CDR3 coding DNA: TGTGCCAGCAGCTTGGAATTGTCAGGGGGCACTGAAGCTTTCTTT.

This chain uses TRBV21-1 with TRBJ1-6; the D segment call TRBD1 is taken from the table without a DNA check. TRBV21-1 is a listed pseudogene. There are 16 residues in the CDR3. DNA of the CDR3: TGTGCCAGCAGCTGGACAGGGGGTGTAGGTAATTCACCCCTCCACTTT. Its translation is CASSWTGGVGNSPLHF.

This chain joins TRBV5-5 and TRBJ1-1; D might be TRBD1 (5 bases). The CDR3 extends over 13 amino acids. The V end was cut by 0 bases, the J end by 4 bases, with 7 bases between. Germline values: CDR1 SGHKS, CDR2 YYEKEE (reference sequence). The CDR3 loop reads CASSLEQATEAFF. The CDR3, as DNA: TGTGCCAGCAGCTTGGAACAGGCCACTGAAGCTTTCTTT.

This clone was found a few times. V is TRBV30 and J is TRBJ1-6; D is ambiguous. This CDR3 region has 12 residues. V dropped 1 base and J dropped 9 bases, with 7 bases sitting between them. The germline gives CDR1 GTSNPN, CDR2 SVGIG (reference sequence). In DNA form, the CDR3 reads TGTGCCTGGAGTGGGGAGGGTTCACCCCTCCACTTT. It specifies CAWSGEGSPLHF.

CDR3 nucleotide sequence: TGTGCCAGCACCTACTTGACAGGGTCCTACGAGCAGTACTTC. It codes for CASTYLTGSYEQYF. The rearrangement links TRBV6-5 to TRBJ2-7, with 7 bases aligning to TRBD1. CDR1 is MNHEY, CDR2 SVGAGI, per germline. The CDR3 length is 14 residues. With V trimmed by 7 bases and J by 1 base, 7 bases remained unmatched.

The rearrangement uses TRBV20-1 and TRBJ2-7, with 10 bases identical to TRBD2. From germline, CDR1 is DFQATT and CDR2 SNEGSKA (reference sequence). J was trimmed by 7 bases and V by 3 bases; bases with no gene match: 12. There are 15 residues in the CDR3. The CDR3 protein is CSASLTGTSVQEQYF. The DNA for the CDR3 is TGCAGTGCTAGTCTTACCGGGACTAGCGTGCAAGAGCAGTACTTC.

The rearrangement joins TRBV5-4 to TRBJ2-7; 7 bases agree with TRBD2. CDR1 SGHNT and CDR2 YYREEE come from the germline V gene (reference sequence). The junction had 6 bases not matched to a gene; V was cut back by 10 bases and J by 5 bases. This CDR3 contains 11 residues. CDR3 in amino acids: CAGGGKDEQYF. DNA for the CDR3: TGTGCCGGGGGGGGAAAGGACGAGCAGTACTTC. The variable domain in full, with the rest retrieved from reference TRBV5-4 and TRBJ2-7, is ETGVTQSPTHLIKTRGQQVTLRCSSQSGHNTVSWYQQALGQGPQFIFQYYREEENGRGNFPPRFSGLQFPNYSSELNVNALELDDSALYLCAGGGKDEQYFGPGTRLTVT.

V and J are TRBV28 and TRBJ1-2; D gene ambiguous. CDR3 length: 13 residues. Germline CDR1 and CDR2: MDHEN and SYDVKM. V was trimmed by 2 bases and J by 3 bases, leaving 7 bases between them. Written as DNA, the CDR3 is TGTGCCAGCAGTTTAGCCAGATACTATGGCTACACCTTC. This sequence encodes CASSLARYYGYTF.